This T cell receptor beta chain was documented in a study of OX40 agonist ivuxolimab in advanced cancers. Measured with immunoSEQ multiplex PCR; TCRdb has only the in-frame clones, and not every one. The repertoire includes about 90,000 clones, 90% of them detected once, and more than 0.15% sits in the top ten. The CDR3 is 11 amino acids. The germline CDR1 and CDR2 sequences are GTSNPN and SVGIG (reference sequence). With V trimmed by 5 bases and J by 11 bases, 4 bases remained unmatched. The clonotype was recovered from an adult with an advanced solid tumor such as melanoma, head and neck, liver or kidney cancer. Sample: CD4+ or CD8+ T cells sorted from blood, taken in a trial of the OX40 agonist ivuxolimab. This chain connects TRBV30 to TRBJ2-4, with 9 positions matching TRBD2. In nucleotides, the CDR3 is TGTGCCTGGCTAGCGGGGACTGTTCAGTACTTC. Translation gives CAWLAGTVQYF.